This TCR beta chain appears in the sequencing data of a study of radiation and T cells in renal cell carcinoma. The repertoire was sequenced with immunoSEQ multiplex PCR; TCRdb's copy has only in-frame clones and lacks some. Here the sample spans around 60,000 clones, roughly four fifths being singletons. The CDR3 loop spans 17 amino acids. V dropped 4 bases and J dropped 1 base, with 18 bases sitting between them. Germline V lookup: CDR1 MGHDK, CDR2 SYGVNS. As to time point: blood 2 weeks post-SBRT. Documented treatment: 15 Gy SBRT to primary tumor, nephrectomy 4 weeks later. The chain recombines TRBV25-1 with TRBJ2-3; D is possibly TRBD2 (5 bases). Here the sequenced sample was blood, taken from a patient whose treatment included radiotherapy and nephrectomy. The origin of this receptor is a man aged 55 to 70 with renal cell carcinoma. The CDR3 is CASSGQVDTRGTDTQYF. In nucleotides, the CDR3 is TGTGCCAGCAGTGGCCAGGTTGATACTAGGGGCACAGATACGCAGTATTTT.